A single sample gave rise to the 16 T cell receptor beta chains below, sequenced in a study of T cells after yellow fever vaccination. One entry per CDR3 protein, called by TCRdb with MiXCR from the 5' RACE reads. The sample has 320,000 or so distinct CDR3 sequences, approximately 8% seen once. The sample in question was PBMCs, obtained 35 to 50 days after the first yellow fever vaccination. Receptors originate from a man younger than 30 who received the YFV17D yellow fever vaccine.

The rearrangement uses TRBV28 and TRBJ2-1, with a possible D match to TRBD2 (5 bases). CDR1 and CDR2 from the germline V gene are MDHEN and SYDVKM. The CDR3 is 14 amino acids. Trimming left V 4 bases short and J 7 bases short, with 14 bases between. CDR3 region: CASSSRAEGNEQFF. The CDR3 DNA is TGTGCCAGCAGTTCGAGGGCCGAAGGGAATGAGCAGTTCTTC.

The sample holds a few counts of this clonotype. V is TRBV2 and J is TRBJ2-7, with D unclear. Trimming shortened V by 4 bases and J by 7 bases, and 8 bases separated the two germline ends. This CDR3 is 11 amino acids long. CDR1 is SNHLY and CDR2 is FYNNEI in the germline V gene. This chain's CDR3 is CASSGYGEQYF. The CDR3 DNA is TGTGCCAGCAGTGGATACGGGGAGCAGTACTTC.

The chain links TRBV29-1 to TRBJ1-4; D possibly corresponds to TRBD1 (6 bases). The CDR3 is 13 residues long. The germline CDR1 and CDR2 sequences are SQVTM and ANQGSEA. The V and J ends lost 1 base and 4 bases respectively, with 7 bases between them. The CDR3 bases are TGCAGCGTTGAAGGCAGGGGTAATGAAAAACTGTTTTTT. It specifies CSVEGRGNEKLFF.

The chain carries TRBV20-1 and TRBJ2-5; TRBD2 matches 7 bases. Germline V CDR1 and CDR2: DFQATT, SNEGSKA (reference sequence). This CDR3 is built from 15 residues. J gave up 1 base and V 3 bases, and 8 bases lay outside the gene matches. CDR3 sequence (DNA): TGCAGTGCTAGTTCCGCTAAGCGGGGCCAAGAGACCCAGTACTTC. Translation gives CSASSAKRGQETQYF.

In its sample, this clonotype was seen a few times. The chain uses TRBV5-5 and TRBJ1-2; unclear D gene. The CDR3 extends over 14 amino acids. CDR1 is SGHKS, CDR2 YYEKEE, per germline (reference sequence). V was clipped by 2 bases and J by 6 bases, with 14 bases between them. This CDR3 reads CASSLRFLPNGYTF. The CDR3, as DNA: TGTGCCAGCAGCTTACGGTTCCTCCCCAATGGCTACACCTTC.

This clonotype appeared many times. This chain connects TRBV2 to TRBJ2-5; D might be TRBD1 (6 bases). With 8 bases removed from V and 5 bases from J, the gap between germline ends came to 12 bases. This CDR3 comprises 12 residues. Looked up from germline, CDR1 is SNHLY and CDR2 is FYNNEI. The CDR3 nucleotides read TGTGCCAGCTCCTTCACAGGGGAGACCCAGTACTTC. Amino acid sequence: CASSFTGETQYF.

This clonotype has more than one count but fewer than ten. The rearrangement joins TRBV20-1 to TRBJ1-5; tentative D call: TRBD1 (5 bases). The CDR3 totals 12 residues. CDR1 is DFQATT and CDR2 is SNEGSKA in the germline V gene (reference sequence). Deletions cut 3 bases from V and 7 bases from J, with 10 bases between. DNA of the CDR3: TGCAGTGCTAGGGGGCCCCAGCAGCCCCAGCATTTT. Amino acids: CSARGPQQPQHF.

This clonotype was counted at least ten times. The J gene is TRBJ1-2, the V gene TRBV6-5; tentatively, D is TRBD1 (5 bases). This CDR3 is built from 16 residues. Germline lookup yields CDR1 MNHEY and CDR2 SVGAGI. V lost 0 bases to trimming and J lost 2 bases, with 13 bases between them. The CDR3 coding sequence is TGTGCCAGCAGTTACTCGATATGGCCAGGGAACTATGGCTACACCTTC. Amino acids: CASSYSIWPGNYGYTF.

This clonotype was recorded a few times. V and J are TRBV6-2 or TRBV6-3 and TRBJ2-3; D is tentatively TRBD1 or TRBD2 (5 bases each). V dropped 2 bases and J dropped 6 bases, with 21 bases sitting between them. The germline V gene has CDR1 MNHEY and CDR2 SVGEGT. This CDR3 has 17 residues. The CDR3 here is CASSYDWGSGPGDTQYF. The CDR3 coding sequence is TGTGCCAGCAGTTACGATTGGGGGAGCGGCCCAGGGGATACGCAGTATTTT.

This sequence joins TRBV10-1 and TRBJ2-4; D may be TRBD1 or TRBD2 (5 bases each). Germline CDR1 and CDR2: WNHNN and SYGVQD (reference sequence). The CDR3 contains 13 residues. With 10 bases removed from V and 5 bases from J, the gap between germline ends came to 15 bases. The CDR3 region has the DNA TGCGCCACCTCGGGGCAGGGAGAAAACATTCAGTACTTC. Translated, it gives CATSGQGENIQYF.

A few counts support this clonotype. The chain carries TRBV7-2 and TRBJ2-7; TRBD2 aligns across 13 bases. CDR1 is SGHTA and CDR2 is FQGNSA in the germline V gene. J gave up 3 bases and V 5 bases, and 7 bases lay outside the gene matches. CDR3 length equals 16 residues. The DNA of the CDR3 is TGTGCCAGCAGCCCAGGGACTAGCGGGACTATCTACGAGCAGTACTTC. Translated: CASSPGTSGTIYEQYF.

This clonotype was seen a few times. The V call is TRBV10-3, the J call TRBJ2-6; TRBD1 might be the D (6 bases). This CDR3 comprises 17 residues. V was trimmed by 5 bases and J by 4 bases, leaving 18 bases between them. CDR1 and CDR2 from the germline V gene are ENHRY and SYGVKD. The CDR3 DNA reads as TGTGCCATCAGTAGTGACAGGCGTTTGGAGGGGGCCAACGTCCTGACTTTC. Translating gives CAISSDRRLEGANVLTF.

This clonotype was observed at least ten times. The CDR3 here is CASSAGRGHTGELFF. The CDR3 DNA is TGTGCCAGCAGTGCCGGCAGGGGGCACACCGGGGAGCTGTTTTTT. The V call is TRBV6-1, the J call TRBJ2-2, with TRBD1 matching over 8 bases. The V gene's germline CDR1 is MNHNS and CDR2 SASEGT. The CDR3 totals 15 residues. The V segment lost 4 bases and the J segment 3 bases; nucleotides outside the gene matches: 4.

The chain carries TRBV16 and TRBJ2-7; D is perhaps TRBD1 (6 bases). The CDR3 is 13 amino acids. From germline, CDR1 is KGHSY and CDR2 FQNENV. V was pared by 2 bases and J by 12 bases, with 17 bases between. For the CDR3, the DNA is TGTGCCAGCAGCCAACGATCACAGGGCACGGCGTACTTC. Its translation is CASSQRSQGTAYF.

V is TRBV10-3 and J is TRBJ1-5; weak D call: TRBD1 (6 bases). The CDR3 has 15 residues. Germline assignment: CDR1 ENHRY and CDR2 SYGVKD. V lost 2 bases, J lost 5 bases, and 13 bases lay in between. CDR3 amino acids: CAISEARQVDQPQHF. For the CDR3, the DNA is TGTGCCATCAGTGAGGCCCGACAGGTAGATCAGCCCCAGCATTTT.

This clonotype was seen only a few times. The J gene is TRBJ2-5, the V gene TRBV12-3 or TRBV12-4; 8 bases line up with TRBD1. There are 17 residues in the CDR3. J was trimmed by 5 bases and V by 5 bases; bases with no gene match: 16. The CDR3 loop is CASSRNGDRGGRETQYF. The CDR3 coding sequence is TGTGCCAGCAGTCGGAATGGAGACAGGGGAGGTCGGGAGACCCAGTACTTC.